A selection of T cell receptor beta chains follows, all from one sample in a study of shared clonotypes between healthy human individuals. Only in-frame clones appear in the TCRdb table, and some are missing; sequencing was by immunoSEQ multiplex PCR. The sample has 2,500,000 or so clones, under 95% seen once. Specimen: naive CD4+ T cells from PBMCs. The receptor set was obtained from a man younger than 35 in good health. Some clones in this sample may be carry-over from other donors' samples. Both conserved end residues are part of each CDR3.

j_gene	v_gene	CDR3aa
TRBJ2-2	TRBV5-1	CASSPSTSGSAGELFF
TRBJ1-2	TRBV7-8	CASSNGQGSPGSRYGYTF
TRBJ1-2	TRBV18	CASSPPGQGVFGYTF
TRBJ2-7	TRBV11-2	CASSLDEVGRASYEQYF
TRBJ2-5	TRBV28	CASSLRGETQYF
TRBJ2-3	TRBV6-5	CASSQIYGGTDTQYF
TRBJ2-5	TRBV6-7	CASSYDRDRGRGWETQYF
TRBJ2-7	TRBV7-8	CASSLAMGRTYSYEQYF
TRBJ2-7	TRBV27	CARLGTTYEQYF
TRBJ2-1	TRBV28	CASSFLSSGTNNEQFF
TRBJ2-5	TRBV25-1	CASPRGRQGETQYF
TRBJ1-2	TRBV30	CAWRGDSGRGYTF
TRBJ1-1	TRBV5-4	CASSLEARDTEAFF
TRBJ2-1	TRBV7-3	CASSAMGLAGENSYNEQFF
TRBJ2-7	TRBV7-9	CASSLGPMYEQYF
TRBJ1-5	TRBV11-2	CASSLWTDGRPQHF
TRBJ2-7	TRBV4-3	CASSQDGSGDEQYF
TRBJ2-1	TRBV25-1	CASSATSGSGDEQFF
TRBJ2-7	TRBV6-5	CASSYFGKLAGGTQYF
TRBJ2-3	TRBV5-4	CASSLAAVPETQYF
TRBJ2-3	TRBV9	CASSVGAGEYTDTQYF
TRBJ2-3	TRBV2	CASNRDRGADTQYF
TRBJ2-7	TRBV30	CAWTESRREGIRF
TRBJ2-1	TRBV11-3	CASSLGLGGNEQFF
TRBJ1-1	TRBV7-8	CASSSWTPEAFF
TRBJ2-2	TRBV19	CASSTGQGVGSGELFF
TRBJ2-1	TRBV7-9	CASSIGPSSYNEQFF
TRBJ2-1	TRBV5-6	CASSQDSREAAGEFF
TRBJ2-7	TRBV6-1	CAAYSGTSPHEQYF